The 24 T cell receptor beta chains reported below all come from one sample, sequenced in a study of shared clonotypes between healthy human individuals. Clones were read by immunoSEQ multiplex PCR, and TCRdb kept only the in-frame ones, dropping some. This table holds about 690,000 clones, roughly 88% found once. Sequenced: memory CD8+ T cells from PBMCs. Subset here: CD45RO+ cells pooled with CCR7-negative TemRA cells. The receptors come from a man younger than 35 in good health. Some clones in this sample may be carry-over from other donors' samples.

The chain couples TRBV7-2 to TRBJ2-1; tentative D call: TRBD1 (7 bases). The germline gives CDR1 SGHTA, CDR2 FQGNSA. The CDR3 totals 15 residues. V lost 1 base, J lost 7 bases, and 14 bases lay in between. The CDR3 sequence: CASSLGQGGWNEQFF. The CDR3 nucleotides read TGTGCCAGCAGCTTAGGGCAGGGGGGCTGGAATGAGCAGTTCTTC. Full variable domain (missing parts from reference TRBV7-2 and TRBJ2-1): GAGVSQSPSNKVTEKGKDVELRCDPISGHTALYWYRQSLGQGLEFLIYFQGNSAPDKSGLPSDRFSAERTGGSVSTLTIQRTQQEDSAVYLCASSLGQGGWNEQFFGPGTRLTVL.

The chain combines TRBV5-4 with TRBJ1-1, with 10 bases lining up with TRBD1. The CDR3 contains 14 residues. With V trimmed by 3 bases and J by 7 bases, 6 bases remained unmatched. From germline, CDR1 is SGHNT and CDR2 YYREEE (reference sequence). CDR3 coding DNA: TGTGCCAGCAGCTCGACAGGGGGCAAAGATGAAGCTTTCTTT. Protein sequence: CASSSTGGKDEAFF.

The chain recombines TRBV7-9 with TRBJ1-2; 8 bases agree with TRBD1. The CDR3 has 14 amino acids. Germline CDR1 reads SEHNR; CDR2 reads FQNEAQ (reference sequence). The V and J ends lost 5 bases and 4 bases, in that order; junction bases with no gene match: 6. The CDR3 coding sequence is TGTGCCAGCAGCCTCGACAGGGGAGGCTATGGCTACACCTTC. Encoded protein: CASSLDRGGYGYTF. The full variable domain, its missing parts supplied by reference TRBV7-9 and TRBJ1-2, is DTGVSQNPRHKITKRGQNVTFRCDPISEHNRLYWYRQTLGQGPEFLTYFQNEAQLEKSRLLSDRFSAERPKGSFSTLEIQRTEQGDSAMYLCASSLDRGGYGYTFGSGTRLTVV.

The chain recombines TRBV9 with TRBJ2-3, with 8 bases identical to TRBD1. With V trimmed by 0 bases and J by 3 bases, 9 bases remained unmatched. Germline assignment: CDR1 SGDLS and CDR2 YYNGEE. This CDR3 region has 17 residues. The CDR3 spells CASSVGDGQGRTDTQYF. The CDR3 nucleotides read TGTGCCAGCAGCGTAGGCGACGGACAGGGTAGGACAGATACGCAGTATTTT. The variable domain in full, with the rest retrieved from reference TRBV9 and TRBJ2-3, is DSGVTQTPKHLITATGQRVTLRCSPRSGDLSVYWYQQSLDQGLQFLIQYYNGEERAKGNILERFSAQQFPDLHSELNLSSLELGDSALYFCASSVGDGQGRTDTQYFGPGTRLTVL.

This clone is a singleton in its sample. The sample contains more than one DNA sequence encoding this CDR3. This chain's CDR3 is CASSLVGNSYEQYF. For the CDR3, the DNA is TGTGCCAGCAGCTTAGTTGGCAACTCCTACGAGCAGTACTTC. The chain combines TRBV28 with TRBJ2-7; D gene ambiguous. CDR3 size: 14 residues. The germline CDR1 and CDR2 sequences are MDHEN and SYDVKM. With 6 bases removed from V and 0 bases from J, the gap between germline ends came to 12 bases.

The genes are TRBV5-1 and TRBJ2-1, with TRBD1 matching 8 bases. CDR1 and CDR2 from the germline V gene are SGHRS and YFSETQ. CDR3 length: 16 residues. The V and J ends lost 4 bases and 8 bases, in that order; junction bases with no gene match: 14. CDR3: CASSHLWTGSGDEQFF. CDR3 nucleotides: TGCGCCAGCAGCCATCTTTGGACAGGGTCAGGTGATGAGCAGTTCTTC.

About this clone itself: Other DNA sequences in this specimen translate into the identical CDR3. V usage is TRBV5-1 and J usage is TRBJ2-1; D is undetermined. Germline V gene sequence: CDR1 SGHRS, CDR2 YFSETQ. The CDR3 extends over 12 amino acids. Trimming left V 0 bases short and J 5 bases short, with 3 bases between. CDR3 bases: TGCGCCAGCAGCTTGGGACACAATGAGCAGTTCTTC. Encoded protein: CASSLGHNEQFF.

The chain combines TRBV28 with TRBJ1-1; 8 bases match TRBD1. CDR3 length: 19 residues. V lost 5 bases, J lost 1 base, and 18 bases stayed unmatched. Germline V gives CDR1 MDHEN, CDR2 SYDVKM. This CDR3 reads CASSPNTGGTNNPNTEAFF. The CDR3 bases are TGTGCCAGCAGTCCCAATACAGGGGGAACCAACAATCCGAACACTGAAGCTTTCTTT.

The gene calls are TRBV10-3 and TRBJ2-7, with a possible D match to TRBD1 (5 bases). Between the trimmed V and J ends, which lost 4 bases and 2 bases, there was a span of 12 bases. CDR3 length: 14 residues. The germline CDR1 and CDR2 sequences are ENHRY and SYGVKD. This CDR3 reads CAISVGDSPYEQYF. The CDR3 coding sequence is TGTGCCATCAGTGTAGGAGACAGCCCCTACGAGCAGTACTTC.

Here the CDR3 DNA reads TGTGCCTGGTATGTGGGAGGGCCCAATGAGCAGTTCTTC. This encodes CAWYVGGPNEQFF. The rearrangement joins TRBV30 to TRBJ2-1; 7 positions match TRBD2. J lost 6 bases, V lost 5 bases, and 7 bases had no gene match. The CDR3 spans 13 residues. CDR1 and CDR2 from the germline V gene are GTSNPN and SVGIG (reference sequence).

The genes are TRBV11-2 and TRBJ2-1; 7 bases line up with TRBD2. Losses at the gene ends were 5 bases for V and 0 bases for J; bases not matched to a gene: 4. The V gene's germline CDR1 is SGHAT and CDR2 FQNNGV. This CDR3 comprises 15 residues. This chain's CDR3 is CASSLAASSYNEQFF. The CDR3 DNA follows: TGTGCCAGCAGCCTAGCGGCCAGCTCCTACAATGAGCAGTTCTTC.

This chain links TRBV6-1 with TRBJ1-1; 7 bases are a match to TRBD1. The CDR3 extends over 12 amino acids. V lost 6 bases, J lost 4 bases, and 2 bases stayed unmatched. Germline V gene sequence: CDR1 MNHNS, CDR2 SASEGT. The CDR3 loop reads CASSTGATEAFF. The CDR3 DNA is TGTGCCAGCAGCACAGGGGCCACTGAAGCTTTCTTT.

The V gene is TRBV19, the J gene TRBJ1-5; no reliable D call. Trimming took off 8 bases at V and 0 bases at J, with 14 bases between the two ends. CDR1 and CDR2 (germline): LNHDA, SQIVND (reference sequence). This CDR3 is built from 15 residues. CDR3 DNA: TGTGCCAGTGACCCCAGGCCTTATAGCAATCAGCCCCAGCATTTT. Its protein is CASDPRPYSNQPQHF. Drawing the rest from reference TRBV19 and TRBJ1-5, the complete variable domain is DGGITQSPKYLFRKEGQNVTLSCEQNLNHDAMYWYRQDPGQGLRLIYYSQIVNDFQKGDIAEGYSVSREKKESFPLTVTSAQKNPTAFYLCASDPRPYSNQPQHFGDGTRLSIL.

The rearrangement links TRBV15 to TRBJ2-1, with 9 positions matching TRBD2. This CDR3 is built from 12 residues. In germline, CDR1 is LNHNV, CDR2 YYDKDF (reference sequence). V gave up 5 bases and J gave up 10 bases; unmatched junction bases: 3. CDR3: CATSAGGREQFF. The DNA for the CDR3 is TGTGCCACCAGCGCGGGAGGGCGGGAGCAGTTCTTC.

The V and J genes are TRBV5-6 and TRBJ2-7; D is possibly TRBD1 (6 bases). CDR3 length: 12 residues. V was cut by 4 bases and J by 4 bases, with 9 bases left in between. Germline V gives CDR1 SGHDT, CDR2 YYEEEE. CDR3 coding DNA: TGTGCCAGCAGCGGGGGCAAATACGAGCAGTACTTC. Residues: CASSGGKYEQYF.

This clone was observed a handful of times. This same CDR3 is encoded by further DNA sequences in the sample. The CDR3 reads CASSQVRGGYNEQFF. The CDR3 DNA is TGCGCCAGCAGCCAGGTGCGAGGGGGCTACAATGAGCAGTTCTTC. The rearrangement uses TRBV4-1 and TRBJ2-1, with D perhaps matching TRBD1 (6 bases). The CDR3 spans 15 residues. The V gene's germline CDR1 is MGHRA and CDR2 YSYEKL. V was clipped by 3 bases and J by 3 bases, with 12 bases between them.

The chain employs TRBV7-9 and TRBJ2-3; 12 bases align to TRBD2. J was trimmed by 6 bases and V by 1 base; bases with no gene match: 8. There are 17 residues in the CDR3. CDR1 is SEHNR, CDR2 FQNEAQ, per germline (reference sequence). The chain's CDR3 is CASSLVTSGSKWDTQYF. The CDR3 coding sequence is TGTGCCAGCAGCTTAGTGACTAGCGGGAGTAAATGGGATACGCAGTATTTT.

The rearrangement links TRBV27 to TRBJ2-7; 9 bases map to TRBD1. With V trimmed by 4 bases and J by 2 bases, 6 bases remained unmatched. This CDR3 comprises 15 residues. Germline V lookup: CDR1 MNHEY, CDR2 SMNVEV (reference sequence). The CDR3 is CASSSTRTGAYEQYF. The CDR3 nucleotides read TGTGCCAGCAGTTCCACACGGACAGGGGCCTACGAGCAGTACTTC.

The rearrangement links TRBV29-1 to TRBJ2-4; 8 nucleotides align to TRBD1. The germline gives CDR1 SQVTM, CDR2 ANQGSEA. This CDR3 has 15 amino acids. V lost 6 bases, J lost 7 bases, and 14 bases stayed unmatched. The CDR3 loop is CSVYTGQGEVNIQYF. CDR3 coding DNA: TGCAGCGTCTACACAGGACAGGGAGAGGTGAACATTCAGTACTTC. Complete variable domain (other parts from reference TRBV29-1 and TRBJ2-4): SAVISQKPSRDICQRGTSLTIQCQVDSQVTMMFWYRQQPGQSLTLIATANQGSEATYESGFVIDKFPISRPNLTFSTLTVSNMSPEDSSIYLCSVYTGQGEVNIQYFGAGTRLSVL.

Turning to this clone: Distinct nucleotide sequences in the sample also encode this CDR3. V gene TRBV6-5 combines with J gene TRBJ1-1; D gene unclear. Per the germline V gene, CDR1 is MNHEY and CDR2 is SVGAGI. The germline V and J ends were trimmed by 5 bases and 5 bases, with 9 bases remaining between them. This CDR3 contains 12 residues. CDR3 nucleotide sequence: TGTGCCAGCAGTCCCGGCCTGACTGAAGCTTTCTTT. It codes for CASSPGLTEAFF.

The V gene is TRBV11-2, the J gene TRBJ2-7; D is perhaps TRBD2 (6 bases). CDR3 size: 15 residues. CDR1 is SGHAT, CDR2 FQNNGV, per germline. With 5 bases removed from V and 4 bases from J, the gap between germline ends came to 18 bases. CDR3 DNA sequence: TGTGCCAGCAGCCCGGCGACTAGACCATTGTACGAGCAGTACTTC. It encodes CASSPATRPLYEQYF.

J is TRBJ2-7 and V is TRBV28; 10 nucleotides align to TRBD2. The CDR3 covers 16 residues. The junction had 11 bases not matched to a gene; V was cut back by 5 bases and J by 4 bases. The germline V gene encodes CDR1 MDHEN and CDR2 SYDVKM. As DNA, the CDR3 is TGTGCCAGCAGTCCCACTGCCACTAGCGGGGAATACGAGCAGTACTTC. Encoded protein: CASSPTATSGEYEQYF.

The CDR3 bases are TGTGCCAGCAGCGCCCGGACAGGGACTCTATACGAGCAGTACTTC. It is translated as CASSARTGTLYEQYF. This rearrangement joins TRBV9 to TRBJ2-7, with 8 bases lining up with TRBD1. The length of the CDR3 is 15 residues. The junction had 9 bases not matched to a gene; V was cut back by 3 bases and J by 4 bases. Germline lookup yields CDR1 SGDLS and CDR2 YYNGEE.

The genes are TRBV7-3 and TRBJ2-2; 7 bases are a match to TRBD2. V gave up 2 bases and J gave up 3 bases; unmatched junction bases: 3. Germline CDR1 SGHTA, CDR2 FQGTGA. The CDR3 consists of 15 residues. CDR3 residues: CASSLWAGDTGELFF. CDR3 bases: TGTGCCAGCAGCTTATGGGCGGGAGACACCGGGGAGCTGTTTTTT.